The clone carrying this T cell receptor beta chain was counted a single time. The antigen is not known. In the PCR, 60 Vbeta and 13 Jbeta primers were used. Using immunoSEQ multiplex PCR, the repertoire was profiled, and TCRdb retains in-frame clones only, with some absent. The data show 90,000 to 140,000 clones, with around four fifths seen just once and 8.6% held by the top ten. Trimming stripped 6 bases from V and 0 bases from J, with 12 bases between. The CDR3 sequence is 14 residues long. CDR1 and CDR2 from the germline V gene are MNHNS and SASEGT. This entry is derived from a study of cytomegalovirus exposure and HLA in healthy donors. Whole-study results and caveats: Sequencing artifact likely explains a cluster of highly shared sequence variants. Analyses of presence/absence relied on an assumption of roughly uniform sequencing depth across donors.

This chain uses TRBV6-1 with TRBJ2-7; weak D call: TRBD1 (5 bases). Specimen: PBMCs. This sequence originates from a middle-aged woman in good health and CMV-seropositive. This CDR3 reads CASREQGTSYEQYF. CDR3 nucleotide sequence: TGTGCCAGCAGGGAGCAGGGAACCTCCTACGAGCAGTACTTC.